This entry lists 2 T cell receptor beta chains sequenced from one sample in a study of radiotherapy plus CTLA-4 blockade in lung cancer (dated by TCRdb to the late 2010s). Library method: the immunoSEQ multiplex PCR assay. The table was pulled from immuneACCESS by TCRdb, which kept in-frame rearrangements only. Such tables lose some clones; where checked, under half of the loss comes from unresolved V genes, and the rest has no known cause. Here the sample has tens of thousands of clones; roughly four fifths occur a single time. Around 0.76% of the sample comes from the top ten. Here the sequenced sample was peripheral blood, taken from a patient treated with radiotherapy plus ipilimumab. Source of these receptors: a human donor with non-small cell lung cancer who had stable disease on radiotherapy plus ipilimumab.

Here the CDR3 reads CASRPAGSGVEQYF. The CDR3, as DNA: TGCGCCAGCCGCCCGGCGGGATCCGGGGTGGAGCAGTACTTC. The chain carries TRBV5-1 and TRBJ2-7, with D possibly matching TRBD2 (6 bases). The CDR3 consists of 14 residues. Trimming pared 7 bases from V and 7 bases from J, leaving 21 bases between. Germline-derived CDR1 and CDR2 are SGHRS and YFSETQ. Complete variable domain (other parts from reference TRBV5-1 and TRBJ2-7): KAGVTQTPRYLIKTRGQQVTLSCSPISGHRSVSWYQQTPGQGLQFLFEYFSETQRNKGNFPGRFSGRQFSNSRSEMNVSTLELGDSALYLCASRPAGSGVEQYFGPGTRLTVT.

This sequence joins TRBV6-4 and TRBJ1-2; D is undetermined. Trimming took 2 bases from V and 3 from J, leaving 13 bases between them. Germline CDR1 and CDR2: MRHNA and SNTAGT. The CDR3 is 15 amino acids. The CDR3 DNA sequence: TGTGCCAGCAGTGACCGTGAAGAATCTTACTATGGCTACACCTTC. It codes for CASSDREESYYGYTF.